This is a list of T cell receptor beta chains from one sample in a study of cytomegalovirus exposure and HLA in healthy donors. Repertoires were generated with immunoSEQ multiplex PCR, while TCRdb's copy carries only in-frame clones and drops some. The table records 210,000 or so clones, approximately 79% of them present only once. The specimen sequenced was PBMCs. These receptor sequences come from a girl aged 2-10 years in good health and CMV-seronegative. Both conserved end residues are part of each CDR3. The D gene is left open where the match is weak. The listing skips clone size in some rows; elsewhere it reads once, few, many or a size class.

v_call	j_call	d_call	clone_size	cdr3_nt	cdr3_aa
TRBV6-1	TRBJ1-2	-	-	TGTGCCAGCAGTGAAATTCAACAGCCAAACTATGGCTACACCTTC	CASSEIQQPNYGYTF
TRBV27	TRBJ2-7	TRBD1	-	TGTGCCAGCAGGGGAGCCGGGACAGGGGGCTACGAGCAGTACTTC	CASRGAGTGGYEQYF
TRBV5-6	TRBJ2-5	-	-	TGTGCCAGCAGCTTCATTAGCGCCGTCCAAGAGACCCAGTACTTC	CASSFISAVQETQYF
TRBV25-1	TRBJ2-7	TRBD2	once	TGTGCCAGCATGCCGGGCGGGGGGGCGTACTACGAGCAGTACTTC	CASMPGGGAYYEQYF
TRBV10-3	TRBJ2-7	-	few	TGTGCCATCAGAGACGTCGCGGACGAGCAGTACTTC	CAIRDVADEQYF
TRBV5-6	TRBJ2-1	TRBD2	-	TGTGCCAGCAGCCCCGGTGGGGGGGGAGCTTGGGGTGAGCAGTTCTTC	CASSPGGGGAWGEQFF
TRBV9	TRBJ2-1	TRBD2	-	TGTGCCAGCAGCGTAGAAGGCGGGGGGGGCTTATACAATGAGCAGTTCTTC	CASSVEGGGGLYNEQFF
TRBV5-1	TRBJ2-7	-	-	TGCGCCAGCAGCTTGGTCCAGGGGCCGTCCCCCTACGAGCAGTACTTC	CASSLVQGPSPYEQYF
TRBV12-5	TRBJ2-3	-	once	TGTGCTAGTGGTGCTCGGCCCGGGACGCAGTATTTT	CASGARPGTQYF
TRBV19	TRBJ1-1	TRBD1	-	TGTGCCAGTAGTTCCGGGACAGGATACACTGAAGCTTTCTTT	CASSSGTGYTEAFF
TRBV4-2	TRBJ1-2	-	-	TGTGCCAGCAGCCAATCCCTTTTGTCTAACTATGGCTACACCTTC	CASSQSLLSNYGYTF
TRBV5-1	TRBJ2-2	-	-	TGCGCCAGCAGACCCACGGGGGGCAACACCGGGGAGCTGTTTTTT	CASRPTGGNTGELFF
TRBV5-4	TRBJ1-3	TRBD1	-	TGTGCCAGCAGTTTTACAGGGGGCGTCTTGGGAAACACCATATATTTT	CASSFTGGVLGNTIYF
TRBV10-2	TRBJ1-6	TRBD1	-	TGCGCCAGCACCCCAACAAGTCCCGGGACAGGGTTTTTTAATTCACCCCTCCACTTT	CASTPTSPGTGFFNSPLHF
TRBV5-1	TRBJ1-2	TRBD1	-	TGCGCCAGCAGGTCCAACTCGTACAAGACAGGGGCGATGTATGGCTACACCTTC	CASRSNSYKTGAMYGYTF
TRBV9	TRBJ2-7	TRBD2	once	TGTGCCAGCAGCGGTACTCCTGAGCGGGGGGCGAAGCAGTACTTC	CASSGTPERGAKQYF
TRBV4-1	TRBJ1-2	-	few	TGCGCCAGCAGCCAAGCGACGGCGGCTCCGAGTTATGGCTACACCTTC	CASSQATAAPSYGYTF
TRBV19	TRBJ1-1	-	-	TGTGCCAGTAGCCAGTCCAGGGGACATATAGGCACTGAAGCTTTCTTT	CASSQSRGHIGTEAFF
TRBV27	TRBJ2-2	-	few	TGTGCCAGCCGCACTCTTGCCACCGGGGAGCTGTTTTTT	CASRTLATGELFF
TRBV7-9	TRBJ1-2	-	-	TGTGCCAGCAGCTTAATCCAGTATGGCTACACCTTC	CASSLIQYGYTF
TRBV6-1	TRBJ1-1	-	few	TGTGCCAGTAATCCCACAGGTATCACTGAAGCTTTCTTT	CASNPTGITEAFF
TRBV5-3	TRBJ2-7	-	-	TGTGCCAGAAGCTTTCAAAACGACAGCTACGAGCAGTACTTC	CARSFQNDSYEQYF
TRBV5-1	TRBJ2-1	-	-	TGCGCCAGCAGCAATGGACAGCCCCCCTACAATGAGCAGTTCTTC	CASSNGQPPYNEQFF
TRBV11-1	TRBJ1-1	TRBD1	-	TGTGCCAGCAGCCAACAGGGGGCTGGTGTCGTTGAAGCTTTCTTT	CASSQQGAGVVEAFF
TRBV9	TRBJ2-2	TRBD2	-	TGTGCCAGCAGCGTAGGGGGACTAGCGGGCACCGGGGAGCTGTTTTTT	CASSVGGLAGTGELFF
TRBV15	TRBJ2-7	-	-	TGTGCCACCAGCAGAAGGAGCGGTTCGTACGAGCAGTACTTC	CATSRRSGSYEQYF
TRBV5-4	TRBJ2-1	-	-	TGTGCCAGCAGCTTGTCGAATGAGCAGTTCTTC	CASSLSNEQFF
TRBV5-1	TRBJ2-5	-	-	TGCGCCAGCAGTTCAGCGGCCTCCCAAGAGACCCAGTACTTC	CASSSAASQETQYF
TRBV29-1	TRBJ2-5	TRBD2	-	TGCAGTGTTGAAGATTTTGGGACTAGCTACCAAGAGACCCAGTACTTC	CSVEDFGTSYQETQYF
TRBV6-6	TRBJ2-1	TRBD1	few	TGTGCCAGCAGTTACACAGGGGGCAATGAGCAGTTCTTC	CASSYTGGNEQFF
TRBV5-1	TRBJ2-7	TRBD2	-	TGCGCCAGCAGCTTCGGGACTAGCGGGAGGGCCGGGGGCGAACAGTACTTC	CASSFGTSGRAGGEQYF
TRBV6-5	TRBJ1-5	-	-	TGTGCCAAGGGGCTGAGCAATCAGCCCCAGCATTTT	CAKGLSNQPQHF
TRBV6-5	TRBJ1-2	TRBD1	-	TGTGCCAGCAGTTACCAAGGGCAGGGGGCGATAAGTTTC	CASSYQGQGAISF
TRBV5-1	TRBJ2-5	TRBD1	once	TGCGCCAGCAGCTTGGCCGGGACAGGGCAAGAGACCCAGTACTTC	CASSLAGTGQETQYF
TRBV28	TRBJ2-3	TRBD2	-	TGTGCCAGCAGCTGGACTAGGCCCACAGATACGCAGTATTTT	CASSWTRPTDTQYF
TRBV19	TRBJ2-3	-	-	TGTGCCAGTAGTATGGCGTCAGGGTCTAGCACAGATACGCAGTATTTT	CASSMASGSSTDTQYF
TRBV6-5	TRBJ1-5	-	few	TGTGCCAGCAGTTACGGGCTAAATCAGCCCCAGCATTTT	CASSYGLNQPQHF
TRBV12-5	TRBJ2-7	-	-	TGTGCTAGTGGTTTGGTACAAGGTAGCGTAGCCTACGAGCAGTACTTC	CASGLVQGSVAYEQYF
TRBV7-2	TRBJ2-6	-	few	TGTGCCAGCAGCCCACAGGTCTCTGGGGCCAACGTCCTGACTTTC	CASSPQVSGANVLTF
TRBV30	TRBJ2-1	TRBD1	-	TGTGCCGGACGACAGGGTTGGGATGAGCAGTTCTTC	CAGRQGWDEQFF
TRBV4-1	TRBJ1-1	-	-	TGCGCCAGCAGCCGACCCTCGGGGGGGAACACTGAAGCTTTCTTT	CASSRPSGGNTEAFF
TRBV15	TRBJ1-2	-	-	TGTGCCACCGCTCTTCGGGGCCGTGGGGGCTGGGCCCTCTATGGCTACACCTTC	CATALRGRGGWALYGYTF
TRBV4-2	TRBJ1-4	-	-	TGTGCCAGCAGCCAACTTGACAGCCCCAATGGGAAACTGTTTTTT	CASSQLDSPNGKLFF
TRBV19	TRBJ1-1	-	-	TGTGCCAGTAGTACTCCAGGGTCCACTGAAGCTTTCTTT	CASSTPGSTEAFF
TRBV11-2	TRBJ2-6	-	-	TGTGCCAGTAGTGCGGCGGGTGGGGCCAACGTCCTGACTTTC	CASSAAGGANVLTF
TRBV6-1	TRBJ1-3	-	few	TGTGCCAGCAGTGAAAGGAGGAACAGCCCTGGAAACACCATATATTTT	CASSERRNSPGNTIYF
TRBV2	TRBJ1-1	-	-	TGTGCCAGCACTATGACAGTTGAAGCTTTCTTT	CASTMTVEAFF
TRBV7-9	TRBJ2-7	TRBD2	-	TGTGCCAGCAGCCTAGCGGAGGGGACCTACGAGCAGTACTTC	CASSLAEGTYEQYF
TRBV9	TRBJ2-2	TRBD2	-	TGTGCCAGCAGCGGACTAGCGGGTTCTGCCGGGGAGCTGTTTTTT	CASSGLAGSAGELFF
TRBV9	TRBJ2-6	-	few	TGTGCCAGCAGCGTAGACATGTTAACTGGGGCCAACGTCCTGACTTTC	CASSVDMLTGANVLTF
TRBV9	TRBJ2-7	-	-	TGTGCCAGCAGCGCCGGTGACAGATCCTACGAGCAGTACTTC	CASSAGDRSYEQYF
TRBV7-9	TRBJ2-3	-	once	TGTGCCAGCAGCCAGGTGGCAGATACGCAGTATTTT	CASSQVADTQYF
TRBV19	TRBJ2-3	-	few	TGTGCCAGTAGTATCTATTCGGGGTTGGGAGATACGCAGTATTTT	CASSIYSGLGDTQYF
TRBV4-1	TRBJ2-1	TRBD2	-	TGCGCCAGCAGCCAGGCCCCGACTAGCGGGGTTCAGGGTGAGCAGTTCTTC	CASSQAPTSGVQGEQFF
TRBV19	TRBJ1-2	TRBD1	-	TGTGCCAGTAGTTACGGGACAGGTGATGGCTACACCTTC	CASSYGTGDGYTF